The 11 T cell receptor beta chains presented below share a single source sample, sequenced in a study of T cell repertoires in urothelial bladder cancer. Clones were sequenced by immunoSEQ multiplex PCR, and TCRdb holds only the in-frame ones, with some missing. Of fewer than 14,000 clones in the sample, 68% were seen once. The specimen sequenced was tumor-infiltrating cells from bladder cancer. The receptor set was obtained from a human donor with a benign inflammatory bladder lesion.

CDR3 residues: CASSRDAYEQYF. DNA for the CDR3: TGTGCCAGTAGTCGGGACGCCTACGAGCAGTACTTC. This chain connects TRBV19 to TRBJ2-7; TRBD1 or TRBD2 may be the D gene (5 bases each). Germline-derived CDR1 and CDR2 are LNHDA and SQIVND (reference sequence). The CDR3 is made up of 12 amino acids. Between the trimmed V and J ends, which lost 5 bases and 2 bases, there was a span of 7 bases.

The gene calls are TRBV14 and TRBJ2-1, with 13 nucleotides matching TRBD2. Germline CDR1 and CDR2: SGHDN and FVKESK. Trimming took 4 bases from V and 9 from J; bases not matched to a gene: 12. The CDR3 extends over 17 amino acids. CDR3 in amino acids: CASSLRTSGGFGSEQFF. CDR3 coding DNA: TGTGCCAGCAGCCTTAGGACTAGCGGGGGCTTTGGTAGTGAGCAGTTCTTC. Drawing the rest from reference TRBV14 and TRBJ2-1, the complete variable domain is EAGVTQFPSHSVIEKGQTVTLRCDPISGHDNLYWYRRVMGKEIKFLLHFVKESKQDESGMPNNRFLAERTGGTYSTLKVQPAELEDSGVYFCASSLRTSGGFGSEQFFGPGTRLTVL.

The chain uses TRBV7-9 and TRBJ1-2, with D uncertain. This CDR3 spans 16 amino acids. V was clipped by 0 bases and J by 1 base, with 12 bases between them. CDR1 SEHNR and CDR2 FQNEAQ come from the germline V gene (reference sequence). CDR3 sequence: CASSLAGRDINYGYTF. CDR3 sequence (DNA): TGTGCCAGCAGCTTAGCTGGTAGAGATATTAACTATGGCTACACCTTC.

The chain couples TRBV6-1 to TRBJ1-6; D might be TRBD1 (6 bases). V lost 4 bases and J 2 bases, leaving 12 bases between the germline ends. The CDR3 sequence is 16 residues long. From germline, CDR1 is MNHNS and CDR2 SASEGT. CDR3 sequence: CASSGTVTPYNSPLHF. CDR3 in DNA: TGTGCCAGCAGTGGGACAGTGACTCCCTATAATTCACCCCTCCACTTT.

The gene calls are TRBV7-9 and TRBJ1-1; 9 bases agree with TRBD1. Germline V lookup: CDR1 SEHNR, CDR2 FQNEAQ (reference sequence). V lost 2 bases and J lost 4; bases outside the gene matches: 5. CDR3 length equals 15 residues. CDR3 in DNA: TGTGCCAGCAGCTTATGGGACAGGGAGGGCACTGAAGCTTTCTTT. Protein: CASSLWDREGTEAFF.

This clone was detected only a few times. This chain connects TRBV14 to TRBJ1-2; D uncertain. From germline, CDR1 is SGHDN and CDR2 FVKESK. V lost 2 bases and J lost 4, with 5 bases in between. The CDR3 is made up of 12 amino acids. CDR3 coding DNA: TGTGCCAGCAGCCAACCAGGCTATGGCTACACCTTC. Translating it yields CASSQPGYGYTF.

The chain uses TRBV6-1 and TRBJ2-7; no clear D gene. Trimming removed 3 bases from V and 0 bases from J, with 9 bases in between. The CDR3 contains 14 residues. Germline CDR1 is MNHNS and CDR2 is SASEGT. In nucleotides, the CDR3 is TGTGCCAGCAGTGAGAGCTTTAGCTCCTACGAGCAGTACTTC. Protein product: CASSESFSSYEQYF.

The chain recombines TRBV6-6 with TRBJ2-1; TRBD2 aligns across 7 bases. This CDR3 contains 13 residues. CDR1 and CDR2 (germline): MNHNY, SVGAGI (reference sequence). The V and J ends lost 4 bases and 8 bases, in that order; junction bases with no gene match: 5. The CDR3 region has the DNA TGTGCCAGCAGTTTACTAGCGAGGCATGAGCAGTTCTTC. Protein product: CASSLLARHEQFF.

CDR3 region: CASSVGQGWVYGYTF. CDR3 sequence (DNA): TGTGCCAGCAGCGTAGGACAGGGGTGGGTCTATGGCTACACCTTC. The chain uses TRBV9 and TRBJ1-2, with 8 bases lining up with TRBD1. Trimming at V came to 0 bases and at J to 4 bases, leaving 5 bases not matched to a gene. The germline V gene has CDR1 SGDLS and CDR2 YYNGEE. The CDR3 covers 15 residues.

This rearrangement joins TRBV5-1 to TRBJ2-2; a weak D match, TRBD1 (6 bases). CDR1 is SGHRS and CDR2 is YFSETQ in the germline V gene. Trimming stripped 0 bases from V and 8 bases from J, with 14 bases between. The CDR3 totals 15 residues. The CDR3 DNA reads TGCGCCAGCAGCTTGGCCGCTTCGGGGACAGGGGAGCTGTTTTTT. Encoded protein: CASSLAASGTGELFF.

The gene calls are TRBV6-6 and TRBJ1-4; 7 bases agree with TRBD1. The trim removed 7 bases at V and 0 bases at J, leaving 8 bases unmatched. Germline-derived CDR1 and CDR2 are MNHNY and SVGAGI (reference sequence). The CDR3 totals 16 residues. CDR3 sequence: CASTNQGDATNEKLFF. The CDR3 bases are TGTGCCAGCACCAACCAGGGGGATGCAACTAATGAAAAACTGTTTTTT.